This T cell receptor (beta chain) appears in the sequencing data of a study of shared clonotypes between healthy human individuals. Looked up from germline, CDR1 is MNHEY and CDR2 is SVGAGI. Trimming removed 5 bases at V and 2 bases at J, with 13 bases between. The CDR3 sequence is 15 residues long. General study points: Generally, naive subsets came out with larger estimated richness than memory subsets.

Every one of the donors was a Caucasian adult that lived in Nashville, Tennessee. Worth noting for this clone: Its antigen is as yet unknown.

Genomic DNA belonging to each subset was distributed in equal measure over several immunoSEQ plates. Sequenced by immunoSEQ multiplex PCR; TCRdb stores in-frame clones only, minus some. The sample carries some 2 million clones, 85% to 95% recorded once. The sample taken for sequencing was naive CD4+ T cells sorted from blood. This sample's subset: CD45RA+ positively selected. The TCR originated in a man between 18 and 29 years old in good health. The chain uses TRBV6-5 and TRBJ2-1; D is possibly TRBD1 (5 bases). The CDR3 DNA sequence: TGTGCCAGCAGTACCCAGGGTGGCCCCTACAATGAGCAGTTCTTC. Its protein product is CASSTQGGPYNEQFF.